This T cell receptor beta chain was recovered during a study of cytotoxic CD8 clonotypes in ibrutinib-treated CLL. Study at large: Response samples were obtained once patients had received a median about 11 months of treatment, range 6 to 36.

Findings of the study overall: Progressing patients had sampling times that differed from those of sustained-remission patients.

Details on this clone: Its antigen is currently unknown.

TCRdb keeps only in-frame clones here, not all; method: immunoSEQ multiplex PCR. The sample yields over 200,000 clones, around 70% seen once. The CDR3 has 15 amino acids. Germline V gene data show CDR1 as KGHSH and CDR2 as LQKENI. V shed 1 base, J shed 5 bases, and the junction held 7 bases outside the gene matches. The material sequenced was PBMCs, taken after 12 months of ibrutinib treatment. The sequence came from a human donor with chronic lymphocytic leukemia. J is TRBJ1-1 and V is TRBV18, with 7 bases that match TRBD1. CDR3 DNA sequence: TGTGCCAGCTCACCACGGGAAGGGGGCGGGACTGAAGCTTTCTTT. The encoded protein is CASSPREGGGTEAFF.